What follows are 3 T cell receptor beta chains derived from one specimen sequenced in a study of blood T cell repertoires in COVID-19. Only in-frame clones appear in the TCRdb table, and some are missing; sequencing was by immunoSEQ multiplex PCR. The repertoire includes 80,000 or so clones, more than 75% of them detected once, and about 1.9% sits in the top ten. Sequenced input: peripheral blood. All receptors derive from a woman between 55 and 75 years old with acute or convalescent COVID-19.

The rearrangement uses TRBV7-9 and TRBJ1-1; 12 bases fit TRBD1. V dropped 1 base and J dropped 11; count of bases not matched to a gene: 5. The CDR3 is made up of 14 amino acids. The germline V gene has CDR1 SEHNR and CDR2 FQNEAQ (reference sequence). CDR3 amino acids: CASSLGDRGLDAFF. CDR3 nucleotides: TGTGCCAGCAGCTTAGGGGACAGGGGGCTCGACGCTTTCTTT.

This chain links TRBV20-1 with TRBJ2-7, with D possibly TRBD1 on 6 matching bases. Germline V lookup: CDR1 DFQATT, CDR2 SNEGSKA (reference sequence). The length of the CDR3 is 15 residues. V dropped 3 bases and J dropped 1 base, with 16 bases sitting between them. The CDR3 here is CSASSAEGGSYEQYF. CDR3 nucleotide sequence: TGCAGTGCTAGTTCCGCGGAAGGGGGTTCCTACGAGCAGTACTTC.

The chain carries TRBV14 and TRBJ1-6; a weak D match, TRBD1 (6 bases). The length of the CDR3 is 16 residues. Germline V gene data show CDR1 as SGHDN and CDR2 as FVKESK. Trimming took off 2 bases at V and 1 base at J, with 9 bases between the two ends. The CDR3 here is CASSQRQGSYNSPLHF. The CDR3 region has the DNA TGTGCCAGCAGCCAAAGGCAGGGGTCCTATAATTCACCCCTCCACTTT.